The clone carrying this T cell receptor (beta chain) was counted a few times. This specimen comes from a study of blood T cell repertoires in COVID-19. On the study more broadly: Both acute and convalescent COVID-19 samples were obtained from the United States, Italy and Spain. The analysed material was cDNA or gDNA that came from T cells, B-cell-depleted T cells, or PBMCs.

Authors' methods: Estimates of nucleated cell counts were drawn from the amplification of reference gene primers. TCRdb's table, derived via immunoSEQ multiplex PCR, lists solely in-frame clones and lacks some. V and J calls and clone size are given by that table; D and trimming were obtained from the DNA. The data hold 180,000 or so clones, with roughly nine tenths observed a single time. V shed 4 bases and J 2 bases; nucleotides not matched to a gene: 11. CDR1 and CDR2 (germline): SGHAT, FQNNGV. This CDR3 is built from 16 residues. The V and J genes are TRBV11-2 and TRBJ2-7; 7 bases are a match to TRBD2. Sequencing was done on a sample of peripheral blood. The clonotype originates from a man aged 18 to 30 with acute or convalescent COVID-19. The CDR3 DNA follows: TGTGCCAGCAGCTACCAAATGGGAGCGGGGACCTACGAGCAGTACTTC. This gives the protein CASSYQMGAGTYEQYF.